This T cell receptor beta chain was identified during a study of control samples from healthy donors and cancer patients. CDR1 and CDR2 from the germline V gene are LGHNA and YNFKEQ. This CDR3 region has 16 residues. Trimming shortened V by 0 bases and J by 0 bases, and 6 bases separated the two germline ends. Data came from immunoSEQ multiplex PCR; TCRdb stores just in-frame clones and leaves some out. The sample records roughly 50,000 clones, more than 80% being singletons. The rearrangement joins TRBV4-2 to TRBJ2-6; D is unclear. What was sequenced was PBMCs. The sequence came from a man in his thirties or forties with colorectal cancer. CDR3 loop: CASSQERYSGANVLTF. The CDR3 nucleotides read TGTGCCAGCAGCCAAGAGAGGTACTCTGGGGCCAACGTCCTGACTTTC.